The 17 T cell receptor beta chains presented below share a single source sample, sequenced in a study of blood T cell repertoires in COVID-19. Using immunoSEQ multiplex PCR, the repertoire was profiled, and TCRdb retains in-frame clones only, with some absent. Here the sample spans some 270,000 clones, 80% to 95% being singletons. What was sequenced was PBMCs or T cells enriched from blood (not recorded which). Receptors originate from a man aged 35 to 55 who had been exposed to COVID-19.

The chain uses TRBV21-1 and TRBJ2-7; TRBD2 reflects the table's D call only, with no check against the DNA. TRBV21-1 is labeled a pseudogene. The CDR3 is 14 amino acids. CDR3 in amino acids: CASNFPSGPNEQYF. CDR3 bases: TGTGCCAGCAACTTCCCAAGCGGACCCAACGAGCAGTACTTC.

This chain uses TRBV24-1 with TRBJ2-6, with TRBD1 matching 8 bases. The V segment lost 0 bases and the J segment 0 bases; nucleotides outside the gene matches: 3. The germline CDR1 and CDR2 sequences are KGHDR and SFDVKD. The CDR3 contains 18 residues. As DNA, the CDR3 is TGTGCCACCAGTGATTTGCCCGGACAGGGCTCTGGGGCCAACGTCCTGACTTTC. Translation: CATSDLPGQGSGANVLTF.

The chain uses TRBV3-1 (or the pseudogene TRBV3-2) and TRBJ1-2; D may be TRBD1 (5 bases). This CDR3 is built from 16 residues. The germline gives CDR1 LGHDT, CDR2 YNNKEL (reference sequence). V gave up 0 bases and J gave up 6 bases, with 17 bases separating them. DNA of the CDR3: TGTGCCAGCAGCCAAGATTGGGGAGGGGCGGTCGATGGCTACACCTTC. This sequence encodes CASSQDWGGAVDGYTF.

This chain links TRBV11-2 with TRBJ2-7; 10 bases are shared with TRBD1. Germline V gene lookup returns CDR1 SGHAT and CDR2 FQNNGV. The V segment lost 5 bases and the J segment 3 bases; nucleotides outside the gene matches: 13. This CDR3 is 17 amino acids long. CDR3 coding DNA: TGTGCCAGCAGCCCAGAGACCGGGACAGGGGCTTTCTACGAGCAGTACTTC. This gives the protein CASSPETGTGAFYEQYF.

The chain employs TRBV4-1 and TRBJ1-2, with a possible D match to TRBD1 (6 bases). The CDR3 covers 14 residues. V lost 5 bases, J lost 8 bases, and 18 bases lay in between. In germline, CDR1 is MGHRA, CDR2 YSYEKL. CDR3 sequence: CASSTPPGQTGYTF. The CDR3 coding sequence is TGCGCCAGCAGCACCCCGCCGGGACAAACGGGCTACACCTTC.

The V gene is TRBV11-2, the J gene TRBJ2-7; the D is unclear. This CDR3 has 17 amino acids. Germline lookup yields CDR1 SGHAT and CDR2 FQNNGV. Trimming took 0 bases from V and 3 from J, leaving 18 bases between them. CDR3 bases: TGTGCCAGCAGCTTAGACCCATCAATAGTTAACCACTACGAGCAGTACTTC. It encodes CASSLDPSIVNHYEQYF.

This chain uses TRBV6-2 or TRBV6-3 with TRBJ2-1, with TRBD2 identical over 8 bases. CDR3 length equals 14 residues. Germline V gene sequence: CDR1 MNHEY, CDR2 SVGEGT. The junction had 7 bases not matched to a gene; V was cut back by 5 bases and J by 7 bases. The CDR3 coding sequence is TGTGCCAGCAGTACGGGAGGGGTCGGGAATGAGCAGTTCTTC. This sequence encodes CASSTGGVGNEQFF.

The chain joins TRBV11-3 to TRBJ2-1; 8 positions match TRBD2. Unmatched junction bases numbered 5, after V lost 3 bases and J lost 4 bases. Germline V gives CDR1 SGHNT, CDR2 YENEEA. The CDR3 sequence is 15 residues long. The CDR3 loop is CASSFTSGSYNEQFF. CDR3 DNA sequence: TGTGCCAGCAGCTTTACTAGCGGCTCTTACAATGAGCAGTTCTTC.

The CDR3 nucleotides are TGTGCCAGTAATCAGGGAATCAATCAGCCCCAGCATTTT. Translating gives CASNQGINQPQHF. The rearrangement uses TRBV19 and TRBJ1-5, with TRBD1 as a possible D gene (5 bases). Germline assignment: CDR1 LNHDA and CDR2 SQIVND (reference sequence). The CDR3 runs 13 residues. V was cut by 7 bases and J by 3 bases, with 10 bases left in between.

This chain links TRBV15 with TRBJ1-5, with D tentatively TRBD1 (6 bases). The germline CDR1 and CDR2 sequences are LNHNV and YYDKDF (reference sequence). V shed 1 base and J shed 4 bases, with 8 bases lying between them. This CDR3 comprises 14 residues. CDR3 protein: CATSRGTDNQPQHF. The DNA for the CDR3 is TGTGCCACCAGCAGAGGGACAGATAATCAGCCCCAGCATTTT. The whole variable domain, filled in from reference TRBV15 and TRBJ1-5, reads DAMVIQNPRYQVTQFGKPVTLSCSQTLNHNVMYWYQQKSSQAPKLLFHYYDKDFNNEADTPDNFQSRRPNTSFCFLDIRSPGLGDTAMYLCATSRGTDNQPQHFGDGTRLSIL.

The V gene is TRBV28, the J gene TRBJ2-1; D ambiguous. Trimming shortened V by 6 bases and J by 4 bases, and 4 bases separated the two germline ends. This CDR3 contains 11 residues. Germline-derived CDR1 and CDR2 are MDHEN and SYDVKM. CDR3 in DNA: TGTGCCAGCAGGTCTTACAATGAGCAGTTCTTC. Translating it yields CASRSYNEQFF.

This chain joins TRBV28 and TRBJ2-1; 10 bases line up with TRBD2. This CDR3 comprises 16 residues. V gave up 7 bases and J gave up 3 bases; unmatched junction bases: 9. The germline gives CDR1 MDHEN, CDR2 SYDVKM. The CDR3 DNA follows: TGTGCCAGCACAAGCTCCGGGACTAGCGACTACAATGAGCAGTTCTTC. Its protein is CASTSSGTSDYNEQFF. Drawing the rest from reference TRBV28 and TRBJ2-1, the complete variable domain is DVKVTQSSRYLVKRTGEKVFLECVQDMDHENMFWYRQDPGLGLRLIYFSYDVKMKEKGDIPEGYSVSREKKERFSLILESASTNQTSMYLCASTSSGTSDYNEQFFGPGTRLTVL.

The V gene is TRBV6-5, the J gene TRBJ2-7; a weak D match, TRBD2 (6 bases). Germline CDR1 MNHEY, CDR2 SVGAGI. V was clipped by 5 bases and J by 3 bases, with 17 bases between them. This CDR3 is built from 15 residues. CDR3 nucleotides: TGTGCCAGCAGTCCCTCGGAGGGGAGAGGCTACGAGCAGTACTTC. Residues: CASSPSEGRGYEQYF.

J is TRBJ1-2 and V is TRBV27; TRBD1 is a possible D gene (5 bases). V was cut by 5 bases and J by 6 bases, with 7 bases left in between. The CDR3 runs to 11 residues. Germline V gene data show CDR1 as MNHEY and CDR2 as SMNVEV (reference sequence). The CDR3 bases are TGTGCCAGCAGTGGCAGGGATGGCTACACCTTC. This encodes CASSGRDGYTF.

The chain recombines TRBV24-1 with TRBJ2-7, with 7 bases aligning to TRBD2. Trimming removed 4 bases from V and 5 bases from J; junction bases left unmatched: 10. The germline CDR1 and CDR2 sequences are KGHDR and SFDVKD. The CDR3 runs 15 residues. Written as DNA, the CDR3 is TGTGCCACCAGTGACCCCGGACTAGGCAACCACGAGCAGTACTTC. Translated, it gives CATSDPGLGNHEQYF.

The DNA for the CDR3 is TGTGCCAGCAGGACCACAAACAGGGGCGAAGGTCAGCCCCAGCATTTT. Its protein is CASRTTNRGEGQPQHF. The chain combines TRBV19 with TRBJ1-5, with TRBD1 matching over 7 bases. The trim removed 9 bases at V and 6 bases at J, leaving 17 bases unmatched. The CDR3 covers 16 residues. From germline, CDR1 is LNHDA and CDR2 SQIVND (reference sequence). The variable domain in full, with the rest retrieved from reference TRBV19 and TRBJ1-5, is DGGITQSPKYLFRKEGQNVTLSCEQNLNHDAMYWYRQDPGQGLRLIYYSQIVNDFQKGDIAEGYSVSREKKESFPLTVTSAQKNPTAFYLCASRTTNRGEGQPQHFGDGTRLSIL.

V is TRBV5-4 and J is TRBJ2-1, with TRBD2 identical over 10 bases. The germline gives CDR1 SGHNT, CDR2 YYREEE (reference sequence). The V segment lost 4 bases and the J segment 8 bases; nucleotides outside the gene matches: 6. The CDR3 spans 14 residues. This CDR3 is CASSGGTSVDEQFF. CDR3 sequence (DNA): TGTGCCAGCAGCGGCGGGACTAGCGTCGATGAGCAGTTCTTC.